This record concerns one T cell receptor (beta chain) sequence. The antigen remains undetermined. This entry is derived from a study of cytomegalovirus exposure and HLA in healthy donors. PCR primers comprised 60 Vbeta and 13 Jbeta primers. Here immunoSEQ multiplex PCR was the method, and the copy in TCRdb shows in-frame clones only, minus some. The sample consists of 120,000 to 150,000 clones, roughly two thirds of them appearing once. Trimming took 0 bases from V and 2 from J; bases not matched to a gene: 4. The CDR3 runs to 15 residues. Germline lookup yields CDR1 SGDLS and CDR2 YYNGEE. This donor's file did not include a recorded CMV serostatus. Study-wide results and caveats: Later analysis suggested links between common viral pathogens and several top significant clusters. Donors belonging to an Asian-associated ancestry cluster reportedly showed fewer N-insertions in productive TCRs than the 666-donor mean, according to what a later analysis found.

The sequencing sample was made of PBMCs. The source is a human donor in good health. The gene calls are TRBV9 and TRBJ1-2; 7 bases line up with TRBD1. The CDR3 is CASSVDTGVNYGYTF. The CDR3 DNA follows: TGTGCCAGCAGCGTAGACACAGGGGTCAACTATGGCTACACCTTC. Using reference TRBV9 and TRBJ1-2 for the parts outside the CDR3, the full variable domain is DSGVTQTPKHLITATGQRVTLRCSPRSGDLSVYWYQQSLDQGLQFLIQYYNGEERAKGNILERFSAQQFPDLHSELNLSSLELGDSALYFCASSVDTGVNYGYTFGSGTRLTVV.